This entry lists 13 T cell receptor beta chains sequenced from one sample in a study of technical replicates of blood from four donors. Clones were sequenced by immunoSEQ multiplex PCR, and TCRdb holds only the in-frame ones, with some missing. The sample consists of under 90,000 clones, approximately 97% of them appearing once. The material sequenced was T cells isolated from PBMCs. The receptors here all came from a human donor in good health.

J is TRBJ1-4 and V is TRBV30; 8 bases agree with TRBD1. The CDR3 has 15 residues. After removal of 0 bases from V and 4 bases from J, the junction contained 4 bases not matched to a gene. Germline CDR1 is GTSNPN and CDR2 is SVGIG (reference sequence). The CDR3 DNA reads TGTGCCTGGAGTGTAGGGGACAGGCTTAATGAAAAACTGTTTTTT. It encodes CAWSVGDRLNEKLFF. Filled out from reference TRBV30 and TRBJ1-4, the complete variable domain reads SQTIHQWPATLVQPVGSPLSLECTVEGTSNPNLYWYRQAAGRGLQLLFYSVGIGQISSEVPQNLSASRPQDRQFILSSKKLLLSDSGFYLCAWSVGDRLNEKLFFGSGTQLSVL.

J is TRBJ2-2 and V is TRBV14; D is ambiguous. The CDR3 contains 13 residues. CDR1 and CDR2 (germline): SGHDN, FVKESK. The V and J ends lost 6 bases and 1 base respectively, with 6 bases between them. As DNA, the CDR3 is TGTGCCAGCAGGCGACAGAACACCGGGGAGCTGTTTTTT. This codes for CASRRQNTGELFF.

CDR3 DNA sequence: TGTGCCAGCAGCTTGGACGGGAGGGGAAATGAGCAGTTCTTC. Translation gives CASSLDGRGNEQFF. J is TRBJ2-1 and V is TRBV5-6; 8 nucleotides match TRBD2. J lost 7 bases, V lost 0 bases, and 3 bases had no gene match. There are 14 residues in the CDR3. Germline assignment: CDR1 SGHDT and CDR2 YYEEEE. Together with reference TRBV5-6 and TRBJ2-1, the CDR3 gives the full variable domain: DAGVTQSPTHLIKTRGQQVTLRCSPKSGHDTVSWYQQALGQGPQFIFQYYEEEERQRGNFPDRFSGHQFPNYSSELNVNALLLGDSALYLCASSLDGRGNEQFFGPGTRLTVL.

V usage is TRBV2 and J usage is TRBJ2-1, with TRBD2 identical over 13 bases. Looked up from germline, CDR1 is SNHLY and CDR2 is FYNNEI. With V trimmed by 10 bases and J by 5 bases, 5 bases remained unmatched. CDR3 length equals 14 residues. CDR3 coding DNA: TGTGCCACCCGCGGACTAGCGGGAGACAATGAGCAGTTCTTC. The encoded protein is CATRGLAGDNEQFF.

The rearrangement joins TRBV19 to TRBJ1-6; 7 bases map to TRBD1. J was trimmed by 9 bases and V by 5 bases; bases with no gene match: 4. CDR1 and CDR2 from the germline V gene are LNHDA and SQIVND (reference sequence). This CDR3 has 13 residues. Here the CDR3 reads CASSVRGLSPLHF. As DNA, the CDR3 is TGTGCCAGTAGTGTAAGGGGGCTTTCACCCCTCCACTTT.

The V gene is TRBV13, the J gene TRBJ2-7; the D gene is possibly TRBD2 (5 bases). V lost 1 base, J lost 4 bases, and 11 bases lay in between. Germline assignment: CDR1 PRHDT and CDR2 FYEKMQ (reference sequence). The CDR3 has 14 amino acids. The CDR3 here is CASSLAADLYEQYF. DNA of the CDR3: TGTGCCAGCAGCTTAGCAGCGGACCTATACGAGCAGTACTTC. The entire variable domain, with the rest obtained from reference TRBV13 and TRBJ2-7, is as follows: AAGVIQSPRHLIKEKRETATLKCYPIPRHDTVYWYQQGPGQDPQFLISFYEKMQSDKGSIPDRFSAQQFSDYHSELNMSSLELGDSALYFCASSLAADLYEQYFGPGTRLTVT.

The chain carries TRBV28 and TRBJ2-7; 8 bases are a match to TRBD2. In germline, CDR1 is MDHEN, CDR2 SYDVKM. V shed 6 bases, J shed 4 bases, and the junction held 5 bases outside the gene matches. This CDR3 is built from 13 residues. CDR3 protein: CASSPGGQYEQYF. The CDR3 DNA reads TGTGCCAGCAGCCCGGGGGGGCAATACGAGCAGTACTTC. Drawing the rest from reference TRBV28 and TRBJ2-7, the complete variable domain is DVKVTQSSRYLVKRTGEKVFLECVQDMDHENMFWYRQDPGLGLRLIYFSYDVKMKEKGDIPEGYSVSREKKERFSLILESASTNQTSMYLCASSPGGQYEQYFGPGTRLTVT.

The rearrangement joins TRBV29-1 to TRBJ2-4; D ambiguous. CDR1 SQVTM and CDR2 ANQGSEA come from the germline V gene. CDR3 size: 13 residues. Trimming took 3 bases from V and 3 from J, leaving 9 bases between them. CDR3 nucleotide sequence: TGCAGCGTTGAGCCTATCGACAAAAACATTCAGTACTTC. This sequence encodes CSVEPIDKNIQYF.

The chain links TRBV5-8 to TRBJ1-1, with 8 bases matching TRBD1. CDR3 length equals 15 residues. From germline, CDR1 is SGHTS and CDR2 YDEGEE. Trimming took 5 bases from V and 0 from J; bases not matched to a gene: 6. The CDR3 protein is CASRRTGSLNTEAFF. CDR3 DNA: TGTGCCAGCAGACGGACAGGGAGTTTGAACACTGAAGCTTTCTTT.

This chain joins TRBV4-1 and TRBJ1-4; D call uncertain. Germline assignment: CDR1 MGHRA and CDR2 YSYEKL. There are 14 residues in the CDR3. V shed 1 base and J shed 6 bases, with 9 bases lying between them. DNA for the CDR3: TGCGCCAGCAGCCAAGGGGAGCGGGATGAAAAACTGTTTTTT. Its protein product is CASSQGERDEKLFF.

V gene TRBV28 combines with J gene TRBJ2-2; D not resolved. Germline V gene sequence: CDR1 MDHEN, CDR2 SYDVKM. The CDR3 runs to 12 residues. Trimming removed 2 bases at V and 6 bases at J, with 4 bases between. The chain's CDR3 is CASSLVSGELFF. The CDR3 DNA is TGTGCCAGCAGTTTAGTATCCGGGGAGCTGTTTTTT.

The chain carries TRBV21-1 and TRBJ1-6. TRBV21-1 is assigned pseudogene status. This CDR3 region has 18 residues. CDR3 region: CASSKDLGGGFLCSPLHF. DNA for the CDR3: TGTGCCAGCAGCAAAGATCTGGGCGGGGGGTTTCTATGTTCACCCCTCCACTTT.

The chain employs TRBV5-1 and TRBJ1-5; perhaps TRBD1 as D (5 bases). The CDR3 has 14 residues. Deletions cut 1 base from V and 4 bases from J, with 9 bases between. Germline V gives CDR1 SGHRS, CDR2 YFSETQ. The CDR3 is CASSLQGGNQPQHF. The DNA for the CDR3 is TGCGCCAGCAGCTTGCAGGGTGGAAATCAGCCCCAGCATTTT.